This T cell receptor beta chain came from a study of T cell repertoires in cytomegalovirus infection. Overall study context: HLA-B-restricted CMV epitopes that are well studied were used alongside recently identified HLA-C-restricted ones. Matching HLA type and CMV infection were both indicated by public TCR beta signatures. Whole-study results and caveats: The ex vivo response showed dominance by HLA-C-restricted CMV-specific TCR beta clonotypes. Frequencies of public TCR beta families were cumulated, and this identified carriers of CMV plus the relevant HLA.

V trimming: 1 base; J trimming: 3 bases; junction bases outside the gene matches: 4. Per the germline V gene, CDR1 is MGHRA and CDR2 is YSYEKL. The CDR3 length is 15 residues. Remarks on this clonotype: As yet, its antigen is unknown.

TCRdb ran MiXCR on the reads and lists one entry per CDR3 protein. The sample shows approximately 730,000 distinct CDR3 sequences, 25% to 35% of them seen only once. This receptor was taken from a human donor in good health (CMV status not recorded). Some clones in this sample may be carry-over from other donors' samples. This chain joins TRBV4-1 and TRBJ2-5; TRBD2 aligns across 8 bases. This sample comprised cultured CD8+ T cells from PBMCs, obtained from culture after CMV antigen stimulation. Here the CDR3 reads CASSQGILAEETQYF. The CDR3 DNA is TGCGCCAGCAGCCAAGGTATACTAGCGGAAGAGACCCAGTACTTC.